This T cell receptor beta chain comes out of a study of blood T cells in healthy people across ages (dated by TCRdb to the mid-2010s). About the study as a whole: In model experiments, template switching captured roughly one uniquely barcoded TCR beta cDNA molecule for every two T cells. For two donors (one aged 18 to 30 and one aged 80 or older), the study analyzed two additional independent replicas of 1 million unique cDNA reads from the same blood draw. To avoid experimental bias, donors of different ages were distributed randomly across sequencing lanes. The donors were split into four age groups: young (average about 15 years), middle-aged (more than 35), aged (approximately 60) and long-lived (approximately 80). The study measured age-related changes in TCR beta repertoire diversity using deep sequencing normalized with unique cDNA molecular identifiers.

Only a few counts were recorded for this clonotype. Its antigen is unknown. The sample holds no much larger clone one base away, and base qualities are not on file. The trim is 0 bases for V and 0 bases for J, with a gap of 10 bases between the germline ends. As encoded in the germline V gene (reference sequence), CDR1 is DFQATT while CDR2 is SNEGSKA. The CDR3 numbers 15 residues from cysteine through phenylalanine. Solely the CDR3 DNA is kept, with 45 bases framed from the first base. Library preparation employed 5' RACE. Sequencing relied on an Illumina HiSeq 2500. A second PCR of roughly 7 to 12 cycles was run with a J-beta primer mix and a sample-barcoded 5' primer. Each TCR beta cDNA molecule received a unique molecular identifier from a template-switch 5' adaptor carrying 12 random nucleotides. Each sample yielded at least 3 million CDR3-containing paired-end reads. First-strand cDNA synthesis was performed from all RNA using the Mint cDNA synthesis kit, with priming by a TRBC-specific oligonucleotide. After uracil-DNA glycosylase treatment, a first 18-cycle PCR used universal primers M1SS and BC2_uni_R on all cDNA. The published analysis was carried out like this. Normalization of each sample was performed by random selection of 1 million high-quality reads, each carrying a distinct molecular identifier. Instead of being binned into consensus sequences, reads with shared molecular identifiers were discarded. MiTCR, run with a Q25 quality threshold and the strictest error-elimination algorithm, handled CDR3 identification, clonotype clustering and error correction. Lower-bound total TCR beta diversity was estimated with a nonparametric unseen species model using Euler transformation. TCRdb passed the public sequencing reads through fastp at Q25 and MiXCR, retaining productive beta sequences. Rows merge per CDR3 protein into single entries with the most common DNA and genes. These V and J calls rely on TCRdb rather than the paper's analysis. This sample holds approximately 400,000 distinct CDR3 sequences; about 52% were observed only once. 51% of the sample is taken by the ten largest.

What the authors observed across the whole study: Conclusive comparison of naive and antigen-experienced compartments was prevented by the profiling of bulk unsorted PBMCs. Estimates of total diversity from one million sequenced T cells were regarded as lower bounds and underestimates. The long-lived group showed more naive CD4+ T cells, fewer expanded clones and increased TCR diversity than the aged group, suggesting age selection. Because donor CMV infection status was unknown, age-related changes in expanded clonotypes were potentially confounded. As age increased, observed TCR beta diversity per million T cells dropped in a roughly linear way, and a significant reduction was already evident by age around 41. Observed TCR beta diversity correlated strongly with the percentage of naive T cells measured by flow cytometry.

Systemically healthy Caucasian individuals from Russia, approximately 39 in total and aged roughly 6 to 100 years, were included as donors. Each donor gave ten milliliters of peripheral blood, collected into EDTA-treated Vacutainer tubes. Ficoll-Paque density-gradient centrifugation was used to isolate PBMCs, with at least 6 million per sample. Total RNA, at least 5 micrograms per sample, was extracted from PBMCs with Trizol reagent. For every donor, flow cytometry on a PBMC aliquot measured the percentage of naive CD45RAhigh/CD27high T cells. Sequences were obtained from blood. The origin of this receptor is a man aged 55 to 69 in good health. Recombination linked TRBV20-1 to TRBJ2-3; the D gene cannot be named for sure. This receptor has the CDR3 CSARDEAASTDTQYF. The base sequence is TGCAGTGCTAGAGATGAGGCCGCTAGCACAGATACGCAGTATTTT.